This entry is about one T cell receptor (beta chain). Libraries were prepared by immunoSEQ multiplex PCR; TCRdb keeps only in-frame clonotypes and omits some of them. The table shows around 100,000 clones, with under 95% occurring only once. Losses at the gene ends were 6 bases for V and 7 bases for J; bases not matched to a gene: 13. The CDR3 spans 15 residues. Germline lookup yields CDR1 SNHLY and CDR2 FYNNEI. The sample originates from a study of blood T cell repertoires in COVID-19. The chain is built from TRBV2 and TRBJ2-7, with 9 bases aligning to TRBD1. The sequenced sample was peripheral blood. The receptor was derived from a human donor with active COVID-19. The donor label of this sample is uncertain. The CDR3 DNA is TGTGCCAGCAGGCAACCGGGACAGGGCCTCGGAGAGCAGTACTTC. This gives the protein CASRQPGQGLGEQYF. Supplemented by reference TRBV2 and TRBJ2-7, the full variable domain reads EPEVTQTPSHQVTQMGQEVILRCVPISNHLYFYWYRQILGQKVEFLVSFYNNEISEKSEIFDDQFSVERPDGSNFTLKIRSTKLEDSAMYFCASRQPGQGLGEQYFGPGTRLTVT.